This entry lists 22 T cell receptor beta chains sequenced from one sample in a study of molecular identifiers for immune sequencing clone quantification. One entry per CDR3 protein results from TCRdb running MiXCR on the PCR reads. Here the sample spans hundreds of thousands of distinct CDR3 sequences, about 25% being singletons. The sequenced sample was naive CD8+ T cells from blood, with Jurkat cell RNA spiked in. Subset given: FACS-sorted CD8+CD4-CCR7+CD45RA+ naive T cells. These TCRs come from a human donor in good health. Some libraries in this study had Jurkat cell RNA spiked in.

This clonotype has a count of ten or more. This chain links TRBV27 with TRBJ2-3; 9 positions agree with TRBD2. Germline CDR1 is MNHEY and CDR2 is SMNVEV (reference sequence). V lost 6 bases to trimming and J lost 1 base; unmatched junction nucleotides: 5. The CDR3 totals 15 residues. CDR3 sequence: CASSPLAGGTDTQYF. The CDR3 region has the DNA TGTGCCAGCAGCCCACTAGCGGGTGGCACAGATACGCAGTATTTT.

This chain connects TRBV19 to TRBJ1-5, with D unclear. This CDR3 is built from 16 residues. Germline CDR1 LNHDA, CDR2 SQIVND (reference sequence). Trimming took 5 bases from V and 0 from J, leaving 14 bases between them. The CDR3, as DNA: TGTGCCAGTAGTGTTACACCCCGGTATAGCAATCAGCCCCAGCATTTT. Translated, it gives CASSVTPRYSNQPQHF.

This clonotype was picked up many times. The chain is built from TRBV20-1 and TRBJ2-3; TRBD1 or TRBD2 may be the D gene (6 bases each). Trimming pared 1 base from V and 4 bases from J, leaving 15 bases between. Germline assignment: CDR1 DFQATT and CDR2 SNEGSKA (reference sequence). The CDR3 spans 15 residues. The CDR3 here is CSARAKGGAPDTQYF. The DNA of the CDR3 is TGCAGTGCTAGAGCTAAGGGGGGCGCACCAGATACGCAGTATTTT.

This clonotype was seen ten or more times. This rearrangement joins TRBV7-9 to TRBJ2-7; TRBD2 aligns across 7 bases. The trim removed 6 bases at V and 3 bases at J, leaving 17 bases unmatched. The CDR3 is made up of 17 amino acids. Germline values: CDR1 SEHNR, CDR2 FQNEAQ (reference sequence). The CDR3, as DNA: TGTGCCAGCAGTGGACTAGAAATGGGCGCTAGGAACTACGAGCAGTACTTC. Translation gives CASSGLEMGARNYEQYF.

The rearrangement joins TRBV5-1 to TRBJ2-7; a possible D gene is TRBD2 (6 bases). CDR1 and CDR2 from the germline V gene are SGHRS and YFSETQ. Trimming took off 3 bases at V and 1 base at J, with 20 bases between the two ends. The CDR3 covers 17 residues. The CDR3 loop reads CASSSPRGREISYEQYF. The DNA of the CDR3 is TGCGCCAGCAGCTCGCCGCGGGGCCGCGAGATATCCTACGAGCAGTACTTC.

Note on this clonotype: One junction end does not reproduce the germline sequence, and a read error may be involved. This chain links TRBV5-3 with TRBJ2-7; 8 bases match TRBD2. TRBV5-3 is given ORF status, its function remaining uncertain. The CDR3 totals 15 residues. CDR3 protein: CASSLELAGSYERYF. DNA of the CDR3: TGTGCCAGCAGCTTGGAGCTAGCGGGTTCCTACGAGCGGTACTTC.

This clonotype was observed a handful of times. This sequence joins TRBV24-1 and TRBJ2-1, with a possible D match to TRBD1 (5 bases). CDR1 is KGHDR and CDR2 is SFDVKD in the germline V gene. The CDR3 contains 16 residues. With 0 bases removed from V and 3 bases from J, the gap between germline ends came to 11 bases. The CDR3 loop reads CATSDLGQGYYNEQFF. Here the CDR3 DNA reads TGTGCCACCAGTGATTTGGGGCAGGGATACTACAATGAGCAGTTCTTC.

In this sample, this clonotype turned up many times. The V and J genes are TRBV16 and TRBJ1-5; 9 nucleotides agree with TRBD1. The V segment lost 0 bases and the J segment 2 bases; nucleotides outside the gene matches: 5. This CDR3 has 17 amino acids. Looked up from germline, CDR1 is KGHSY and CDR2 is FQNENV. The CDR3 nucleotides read TGTGCCAGCAGCCAATCTAGGACAGGGGAAGGCAATCAGCCCCAGCATTTT. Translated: CASSQSRTGEGNQPQHF.

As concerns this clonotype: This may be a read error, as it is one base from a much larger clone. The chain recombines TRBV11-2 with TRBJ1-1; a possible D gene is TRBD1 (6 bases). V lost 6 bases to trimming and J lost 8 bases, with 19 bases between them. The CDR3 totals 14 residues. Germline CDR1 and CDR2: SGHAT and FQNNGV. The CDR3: CASRSTAGDVEAFF. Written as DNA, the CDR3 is TGTGCCAGCAGATCCACCGCAGGGGACGTGGAAGCTTTCTTT.

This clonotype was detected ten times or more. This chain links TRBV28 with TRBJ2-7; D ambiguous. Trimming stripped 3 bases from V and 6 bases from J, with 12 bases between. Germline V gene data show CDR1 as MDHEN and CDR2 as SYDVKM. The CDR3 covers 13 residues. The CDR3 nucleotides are TGTGCCAGCAGTTTTCGGCAGTATGTCGAGCAGTACTTC. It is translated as CASSFRQYVEQYF.

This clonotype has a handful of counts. CDR3 DNA sequence: TGTGCCAGTAGTATAGTAGGATTTAGGATCCACAATGAGCAGTTCTTC. Translation gives CASSIVGFRIHNEQFF. The chain joins TRBV19 to TRBJ2-1; D is ambiguous. With 1 base removed from V and 5 bases from J, the gap between germline ends came to 15 bases. The germline V gene has CDR1 LNHDA and CDR2 SQIVND (reference sequence). The CDR3 contains 16 residues.

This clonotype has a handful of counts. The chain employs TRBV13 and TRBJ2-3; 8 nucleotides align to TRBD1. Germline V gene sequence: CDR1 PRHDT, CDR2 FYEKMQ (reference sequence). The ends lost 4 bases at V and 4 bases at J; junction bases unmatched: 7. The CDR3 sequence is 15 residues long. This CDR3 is CASSSDGQGADTQYF. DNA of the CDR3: TGTGCCAGCAGCTCAGACGGACAGGGCGCAGATACGCAGTATTTT.

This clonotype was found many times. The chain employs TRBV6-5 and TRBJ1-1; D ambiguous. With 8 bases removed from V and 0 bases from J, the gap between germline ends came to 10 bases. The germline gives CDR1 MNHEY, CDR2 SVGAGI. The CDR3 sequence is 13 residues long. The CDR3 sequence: CASGPLMNTEAFF. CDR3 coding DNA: TGTGCCAGCGGGCCCCTCATGAACACTGAAGCTTTCTTT.

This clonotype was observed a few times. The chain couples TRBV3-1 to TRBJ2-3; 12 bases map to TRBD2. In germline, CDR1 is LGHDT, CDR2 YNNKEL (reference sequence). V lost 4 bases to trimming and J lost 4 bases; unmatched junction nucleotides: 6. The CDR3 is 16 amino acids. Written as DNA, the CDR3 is TGTGCCAGCAGCCTATTACCTAGCGGGAGGGCAGATACGCAGTATTTT. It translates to CASSLLPSGRADTQYF.

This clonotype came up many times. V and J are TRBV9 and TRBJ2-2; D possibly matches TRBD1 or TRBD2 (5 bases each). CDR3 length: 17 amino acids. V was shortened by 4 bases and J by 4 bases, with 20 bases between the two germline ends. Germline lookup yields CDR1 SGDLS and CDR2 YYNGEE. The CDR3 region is CASSIGTRQLSTGELFF. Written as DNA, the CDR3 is TGTGCCAGCAGCATCGGGACCCGACAACTAAGCACCGGGGAGCTGTTTTTT.

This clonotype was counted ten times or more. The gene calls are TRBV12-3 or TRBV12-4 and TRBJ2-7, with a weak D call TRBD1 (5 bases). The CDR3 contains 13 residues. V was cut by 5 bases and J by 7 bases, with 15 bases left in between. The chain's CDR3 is CASSPSRSGEQYF. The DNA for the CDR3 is TGTGCCAGCAGTCCATCCAGATCAGGGGAGCAGTACTTC.

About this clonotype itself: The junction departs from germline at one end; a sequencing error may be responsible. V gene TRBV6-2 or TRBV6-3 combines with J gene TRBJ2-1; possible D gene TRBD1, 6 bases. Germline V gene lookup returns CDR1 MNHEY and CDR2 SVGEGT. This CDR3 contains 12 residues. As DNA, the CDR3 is TGTGCCAGCGGGGGCTCCCACAATGAGCAGTTCTTC. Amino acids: CASGGSHNEQFF.

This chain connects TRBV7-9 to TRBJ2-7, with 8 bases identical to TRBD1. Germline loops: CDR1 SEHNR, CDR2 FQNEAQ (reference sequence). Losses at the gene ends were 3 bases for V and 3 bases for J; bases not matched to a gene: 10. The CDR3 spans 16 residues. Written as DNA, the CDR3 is TGTGCCAGCAGCTTTCCCAGGGGGCAGTCGGTCTACGAGCAGTACTTC. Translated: CASSFPRGQSVYEQYF.

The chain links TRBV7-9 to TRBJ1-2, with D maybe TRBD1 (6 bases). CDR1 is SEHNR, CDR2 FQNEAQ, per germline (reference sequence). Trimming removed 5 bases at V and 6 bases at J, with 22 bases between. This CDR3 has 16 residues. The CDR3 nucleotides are TGTGCCAGCAGCCCCCCGTCGGGGGCGATTAGTGATGGCTACACCTTC. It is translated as CASSPPSGAISDGYTF. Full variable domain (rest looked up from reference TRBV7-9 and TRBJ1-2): DTGVSQNPRHKITKRGQNVTFRCDPISEHNRLYWYRQTLGQGPEFLTYFQNEAQLEKSRLLSDRFSAERPKGSFSTLEIQRTEQGDSAMYLCASSPPSGAISDGYTFGSGTRLTVV.

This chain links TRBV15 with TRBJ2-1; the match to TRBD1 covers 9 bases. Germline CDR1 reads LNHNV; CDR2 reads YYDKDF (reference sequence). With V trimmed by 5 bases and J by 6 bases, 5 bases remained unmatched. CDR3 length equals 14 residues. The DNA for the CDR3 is TGTGCCACCAGCGCGGACAGGGGCGTCAATGAGCAGTTCTTC. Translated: CATSADRGVNEQFF.

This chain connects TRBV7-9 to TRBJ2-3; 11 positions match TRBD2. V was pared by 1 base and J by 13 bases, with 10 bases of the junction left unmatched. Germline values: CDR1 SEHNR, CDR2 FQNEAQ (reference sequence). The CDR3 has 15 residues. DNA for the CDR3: TGTGCCAGCAGCTTAGTAGCGGGGGGGCCTTTGAGGGAGTATTTT. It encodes CASSLVAGGPLREYF. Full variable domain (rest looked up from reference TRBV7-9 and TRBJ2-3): DTGVSQNPRHKITKRGQNVTFRCDPISEHNRLYWYRQTLGQGPEFLTYFQNEAQLEKSRLLSDRFSAERPKGSFSTLEIQRTEQGDSAMYLCASSLVAGGPLREYFGPGTRLTVL.

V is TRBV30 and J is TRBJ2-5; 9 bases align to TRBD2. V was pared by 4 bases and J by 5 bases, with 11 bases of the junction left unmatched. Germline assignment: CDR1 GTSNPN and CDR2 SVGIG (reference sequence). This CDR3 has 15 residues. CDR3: CAWTLGGRAGETQYF. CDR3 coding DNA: TGTGCCTGGACCCTTGGCGGGAGGGCCGGGGAGACCCAGTACTTC.